This T cell receptor (beta chain) was recovered during a study of cytomegalovirus exposure and HLA in healthy donors. J lost 7 bases, V lost 6 bases, and 10 bases had no gene match. The length of the CDR3 is 14 residues. CDR1 and CDR2 (germline): SGHAT, FQNNGV. A multiplex PCR was run with 60 Vbeta primers and 13 Jbeta primers. Assay: immunoSEQ multiplex PCR; the TCRdb copy retains only in-frame clones and omits some. The repertoire includes tens of thousands of clones, roughly 84% of them detected once, and under 20% sits in the top ten. The chain couples TRBV11-2 to TRBJ2-5; 8 bases line up with TRBD2. This TCR came from a man in his 70s in good health and CMV-seropositive. Source material: PBMCs. CDR3 loop: CASRHRGGDGTQYF. The CDR3 DNA is TGTGCCAGCAGACATCGGGGGGGGGATGGGACCCAGTACTTC.